This T cell receptor beta chain was documented in a study of blood T cell repertoires in COVID-19. As for the study in general: Sites in the United States, Italy and Spain provided acute and convalescent COVID-19 samples. From T cells, B-cell-depleted T cells, or PBMCs came the material, which was cDNA or gDNA.

This CDR3 is built from 16 residues. The V segment lost 8 bases and the J segment 3 bases; nucleotides outside the gene matches: 14. Germline V gene lookup returns CDR1 SNHLY and CDR2 FYNNEI. As processed by the authors: The authors estimated nucleated cell counts from reference gene primer amplification. Measured with immunoSEQ multiplex PCR; TCRdb has only the in-frame clones, and not every one. V and J calls and clone size are as listed in that table; D and trimming were resolved from the DNA. The sample includes about 200,000 clones, around 80% of them seen just once. V is TRBV2 and J is TRBJ2-3; 7 bases line up with TRBD1. This clonotype was sampled from a woman older than 75 with active or convalescent COVID-19. The sequenced material came from peripheral blood. The CDR3 bases are TGTGCCAGCTCTACGACTCCGGGACAGAGAACAGATACGCAGTATTTT. Translation: CASSTTPGQRTDTQYF. The complete variable domain, with remaining parts taken from reference TRBV2 and TRBJ2-3, reads EPEVTQTPSHQVTQMGQEVILRCVPISNHLYFYWYRQILGQKVEFLVSFYNNEISEKSEIFDDQFSVERPDGSNFTLKIRSTKLEDSAMYFCASSTTPGQRTDTQYFGPGTRLTVL.